This TCR beta chain was identified in a study of blood T cell repertoires in COVID-19. Study in general: Samples representing acute and convalescent COVID-19 were sourced from the United States, Italy and Spain. PBMCs, B-cell-depleted T cells, or T cells provided the cDNA or gDNA that made up the material.

Original processing methods: Amplification of reference gene primers provided the estimated nucleated cell counts. TCRdb's copy holds only in-frame clones and misses some; the assay was immunoSEQ multiplex PCR. V and J calls and clone size come straight from that table; D and trimming were deduced from the DNA. The table includes approximately 230,000 clones, roughly 88% detected once. Unmatched junction bases numbered 9, after V lost 4 bases and J lost 4 bases. From germline, CDR1 is LGHDT and CDR2 YNNKEL (reference sequence). The CDR3 is made up of 16 amino acids. Sequenced material: peripheral blood. The receptor comes from a man at least 80 years old with acute or convalescent COVID-19. The V and J genes are TRBV3-1 (or the pseudogene TRBV3-2) and TRBJ1-3; 8 bases map to TRBD1. The CDR3 here is CASSPSTGARGNTIYF. CDR3 in DNA: TGTGCCAGCAGCCCATCGACAGGGGCGAGAGGAAACACCATATATTTT.